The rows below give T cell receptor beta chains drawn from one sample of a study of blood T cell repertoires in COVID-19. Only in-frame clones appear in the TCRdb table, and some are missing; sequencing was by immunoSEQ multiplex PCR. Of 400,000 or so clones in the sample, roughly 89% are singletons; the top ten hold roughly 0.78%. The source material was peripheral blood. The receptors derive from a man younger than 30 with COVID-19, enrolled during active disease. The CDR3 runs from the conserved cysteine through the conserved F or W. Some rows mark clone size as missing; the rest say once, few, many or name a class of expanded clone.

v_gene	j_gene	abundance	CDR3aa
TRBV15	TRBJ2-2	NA	CATSGRDTGELFF
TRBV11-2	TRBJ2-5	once	CAETLAGGETQYF
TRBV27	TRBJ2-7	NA	CASRTGHYEQYF
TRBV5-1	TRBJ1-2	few	CASSTQIDYGYTF
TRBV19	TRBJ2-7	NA	CASSTRDSKYEQYF
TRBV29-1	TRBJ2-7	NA	CSVKVFWSGASYEQYF
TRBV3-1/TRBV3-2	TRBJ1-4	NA	CASSLTGATNEKLFF
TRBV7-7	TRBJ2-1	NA	CASSPGSSAGNEQFF
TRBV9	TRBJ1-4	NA	CASSPQTTGSRGKLSRGKLFF
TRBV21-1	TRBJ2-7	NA	CASSKRGGYEQYF
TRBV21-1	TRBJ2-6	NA	CARGTSDYSGANVLTF
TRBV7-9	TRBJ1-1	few	CASSLSADTEAFF
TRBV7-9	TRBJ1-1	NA	CASSLAGASKAFF
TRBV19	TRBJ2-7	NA	CASSRDRFYEQYF
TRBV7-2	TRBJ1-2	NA	CASSLGGYGYTF
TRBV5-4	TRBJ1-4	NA	CASSSGQANEKLFF
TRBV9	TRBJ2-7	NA	CASSVGVAGAYEQYF
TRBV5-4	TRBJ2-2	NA	CASSLGGQGAMAGELFF
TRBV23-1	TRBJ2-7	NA	CAPRTGSYEQYF
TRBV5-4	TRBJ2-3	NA	CASSLFSQGGVDTQYF
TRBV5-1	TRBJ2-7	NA	CASSTGQPPHEQYF
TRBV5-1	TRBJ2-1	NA	CASSLERGNEQFF
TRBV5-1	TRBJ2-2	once	CASSPVRQGITGELFF
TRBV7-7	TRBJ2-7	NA	CASSLSPETEQYF
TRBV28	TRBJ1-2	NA	CASSPEYYGYTF
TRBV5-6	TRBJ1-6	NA	CASSVDRGSSYNSPLHF
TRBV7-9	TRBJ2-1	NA	CASSPGGNEQFF
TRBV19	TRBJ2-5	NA	CASSIGGQGMAETQYF
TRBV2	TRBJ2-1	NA	CASWGRANEQFF
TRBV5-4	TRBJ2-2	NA	CASSLRARANTGELFF
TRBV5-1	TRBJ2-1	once	CASSLAVTGAYNEQFF
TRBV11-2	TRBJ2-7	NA	CASSLGTSSDAYEQYF
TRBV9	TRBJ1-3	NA	CASSAGNSGNTIYF
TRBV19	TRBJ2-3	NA	CASSIVAGGPEYF
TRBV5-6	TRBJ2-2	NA	CASSLAREANTGELFF
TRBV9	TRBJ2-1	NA	CASSVVAGAGYNEQFF
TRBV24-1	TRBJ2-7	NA	CATSDSQGRPYEQYF
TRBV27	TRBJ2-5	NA	CASSTQGASEETQYF
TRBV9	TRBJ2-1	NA	CASSVARRAGAGDEQFF
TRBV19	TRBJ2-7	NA	CASSLRSGTGRYEQYF
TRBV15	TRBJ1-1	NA	CATSRDPGDTEAFF
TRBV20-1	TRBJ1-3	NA	CSASSGLPQSSGNTIYF
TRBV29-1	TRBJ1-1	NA	CSILSNTEAFF
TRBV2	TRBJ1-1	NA	CASSVGGAETEAFF
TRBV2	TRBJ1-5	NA	CASSERGGYQPQHF
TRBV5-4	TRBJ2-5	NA	CASSPTGDRGKETQYF
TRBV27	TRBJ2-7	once	CASSPSTTTKDEQYF
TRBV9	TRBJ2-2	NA	CASSVRGAGELFF
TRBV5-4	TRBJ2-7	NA	CASALAGPLGEQYF
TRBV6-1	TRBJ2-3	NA	CASSEGTRDTQYF
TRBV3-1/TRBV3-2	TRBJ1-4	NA	CASSGGTLDEKLFF
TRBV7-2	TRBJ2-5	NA	CASSLGLARETQYF
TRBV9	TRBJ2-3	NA	CASSPGWRYRADTQYF
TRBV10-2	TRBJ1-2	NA	CASSGTYRGRVGGYTF
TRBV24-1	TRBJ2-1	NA	CATSEKTGRSSEQFF